Following are 16 T cell receptor beta chains from one sample sequenced in a study of CD4+ T cells in melanoma. TCRdb keeps only in-frame clones here, not all; method: immunoSEQ multiplex PCR. The top ten clones hold more than 1.5% of a sample with about 140,000 clones, nearly 95% of them seen once. The receptors here all came from a human donor with melanoma.

The chain is built from TRBV19 and TRBJ2-1; D not certain. CDR3 length: 17 amino acids. The V end was cut by 3 bases, the J end by 6 bases, with 21 bases between. CDR1 and CDR2 (germline): LNHDA, SQIVND (reference sequence). CDR3 bases: TGTGCCAGTAGTATGAAAGGAACTACCCTATCCGCCAATGAGCAGTTCTTC. Amino acids: CASSMKGTTLSANEQFF.

V gene TRBV29-1 combines with J gene TRBJ1-2; 10 bases map to TRBD1. Per germline, CDR1 SQVTM and CDR2 ANQGSEA. J was trimmed by 4 bases and V by 8 bases; bases with no gene match: 7. This CDR3 comprises 13 residues. DNA for the CDR3: TGCAGCACGCGACAGGGGGCTTCCTATGGCTACACCTTC. It is translated as CSTRQGASYGYTF.

The rearrangement joins TRBV7-9 to TRBJ1-6, with D perhaps matching TRBD1 (5 bases). The CDR3 is made up of 16 amino acids. V lost 4 bases to trimming and J lost 0 bases, with 10 bases between them. Germline CDR1 SEHNR, CDR2 FQNEAQ (reference sequence). CDR3 bases: TGTGCCAGCAGCTCCTCGGACACCTCCTATAATTCACCCCTCCACTTT. This encodes CASSSSDTSYNSPLHF.

V usage is TRBV9 and J usage is TRBJ2-6; D is unclear. V gave up 2 bases and J gave up 3 bases, with 9 bases separating them. The V gene's germline CDR1 is SGDLS and CDR2 YYNGEE. This CDR3 has 15 residues. The CDR3: CASSVHSLGANVLTF. Here the CDR3 DNA reads TGTGCCAGCAGCGTCCACAGCCTTGGGGCCAACGTCCTGACTTTC.

In this sample, this clone turned up once. V usage is TRBV6-5 and J usage is TRBJ2-7, with 7 bases aligning to TRBD1. V lost 6 bases to trimming and J lost 5 bases; unmatched junction nucleotides: 10. This CDR3 comprises 14 residues. The germline V gene has CDR1 MNHEY and CDR2 SVGAGI. The CDR3 reads CASRSPWDSNEQYF. As DNA, the CDR3 is TGTGCCAGCAGATCACCCTGGGACAGCAACGAGCAGTACTTC.

The V gene is TRBV19, the J gene TRBJ1-5; TRBD1 agrees at 7 bases. With 4 bases clipped from V and 4 bases from J, the junction kept 4 bases outside the gene matches. Germline V gives CDR1 LNHDA, CDR2 SQIVND (reference sequence). The CDR3 extends over 14 amino acids. The CDR3 reads CASSNRGGNQPQHF. The CDR3 DNA reads TGTGCCAGTAGTAACAGGGGAGGGAATCAGCCCCAGCATTTT.

This clone was observed once. The DNA of the CDR3 is TGCGCCAGCGGCGACAGGCGCGAGCAGTACTTC. Translated: CASGDRREQYF. The chain is built from TRBV10-2 and TRBJ2-7; TRBD1 might be the D (6 bases). V was trimmed by 8 bases and J by 6 bases, leaving 11 bases between them. Germline V gene data show CDR1 as WSHSY and CDR2 as SAAADI. This CDR3 has 11 amino acids.

This chain connects TRBV6-5 to TRBJ1-1, with D unclear. The CDR3 is 15 residues long. Germline-derived CDR1 and CDR2 are MNHEY and SVGAGI. V lost 2 bases and J lost 3, with 13 bases in between. The CDR3 loop reads CASSYSRPSYTEAFF. CDR3 bases: TGTGCCAGCAGTTACAGTCGTCCCTCGTACACTGAAGCTTTCTTT.

The CDR3 sequence is CASSLPGVSTDTQYF. The CDR3 DNA follows: TGTGCCAGCAGCTTGCCCGGGGTTAGCACAGATACGCAGTATTTT. This chain links TRBV5-6 with TRBJ2-3, with D possibly TRBD2 on 5 matching bases. Trimming took off 1 base at V and 0 bases at J, with 9 bases between the two ends. There are 15 residues in the CDR3. CDR1 and CDR2 from the germline V gene are SGHDT and YYEEEE.

The chain couples TRBV2 to TRBJ2-5; D gene uncertain. Germline V gives CDR1 SNHLY, CDR2 FYNNEI. This CDR3 contains 12 residues. The V end was cut by 8 bases, the J end by 1 base, with 8 bases between. The CDR3 loop reads CASSRSQETQYF. The CDR3 nucleotides are TGTGCCAGCTCGAGGTCCCAAGAGACCCAGTACTTC.

The CDR3 loop reads CASSPLGLADTDTQYF. As DNA, the CDR3 is TGTGCCAGCAGCCCCCTGGGACTAGCGGACACAGATACGCAGTATTTT. The chain has TRBV7-9 and TRBJ2-3, with 11 bases aligning to TRBD2. The CDR3 totals 16 residues. Trimming at V came to 5 bases and at J to 2 bases, leaving 6 bases not matched to a gene. Germline V gives CDR1 SEHNR, CDR2 FQNEAQ (reference sequence).

The chain carries TRBV30 and TRBJ2-5; weak D call: TRBD2 (6 bases). The CDR3 is 14 amino acids. Germline V gene sequence: CDR1 GTSNPN, CDR2 SVGIG (reference sequence). With 3 bases removed from V and 5 bases from J, the gap between germline ends came to 16 bases. The CDR3, as DNA: TGTGCCTGGAGCGGCGGGACTGTCGGGGAGACCCAGTACTTC. It encodes CAWSGGTVGETQYF.

This chain uses TRBV7-9 with TRBJ1-1; no clear D gene. The V end was cut by 1 base, the J end by 6 bases, with 6 bases between. CDR3 size: 12 residues. From germline, CDR1 is SEHNR and CDR2 FQNEAQ (reference sequence). DNA for the CDR3: TGTGCCAGCAGCTTAGACGGCCCTGAAGCTTTCTTT. Residues: CASSLDGPEAFF. Drawing the rest from reference TRBV7-9 and TRBJ1-1, the complete variable domain is DTGVSQNPRHKITKRGQNVTFRCDPISEHNRLYWYRQTLGQGPEFLTYFQNEAQLEKSRLLSDRFSAERPKGSFSTLEIQRTEQGDSAMYLCASSLDGPEAFFGQGTRLTVV.

The chain combines TRBV27 with TRBJ2-3, with TRBD2 matching 12 bases. V dropped 6 bases and J dropped 5; count of bases not matched to a gene: 9. CDR1 is MNHEY, CDR2 SMNVEV, per germline (reference sequence). This CDR3 is built from 16 residues. The CDR3 sequence: CASRTSSGGAGDTQYF. CDR3 coding DNA: TGTGCCAGCAGGACCTCTAGCGGGGGGGCGGGAGATACGCAGTATTTT.

V and J are TRBV19 and TRBJ2-2, with 8 bases that match TRBD2. After removal of 3 bases from V and 6 bases from J, the junction contained 6 bases not matched to a gene. This CDR3 has 15 amino acids. Germline V lookup: CDR1 LNHDA, CDR2 SQIVND (reference sequence). CDR3 residues: CASSISSGGAGELFF. The CDR3 bases are TGTGCCAGTAGTATCTCCAGCGGGGGTGCCGGGGAGCTGTTTTTT.

The chain carries TRBV18 and TRBJ2-4; 11 bases align to TRBD2. CDR1 KGHSH and CDR2 LQKENI come from the germline V gene. The CDR3 totals 15 residues. V dropped 0 bases and J dropped 6; count of bases not matched to a gene: 1. CDR3 nucleotide sequence: TGTGCCAGCTCACCACCTCTAGCGGGGGGAAACATTCAGTACTTC. Protein sequence: CASSPPLAGGNIQYF.